This T cell receptor (beta chain) appears in the sequencing data of a study of T cell responses to AZD1222 COVID-19 vaccine. Findings and limits, study-wide: It was only after the peak T cell response that any repertoires were sampled.

Comment on this clone: Its cognate antigen is unknown.

The V gene lost 2 bases and the J gene lost 6 bases, with 14 bases spanning the gap. Per germline, CDR1 SGHKS and CDR2 YYEKEE (reference sequence). This CDR3 spans 15 amino acids. Profiling relied on immunoSEQ multiplex PCR, and the TCRdb table lists in-frame clones only, not all of them. The sample lists 100,000 to 120,000 clones; around 90% were seen once. This chain connects TRBV5-5 to TRBJ2-2; D is undetermined. The input for sequencing was peripheral blood, taken on day 0 of AZD1222 vaccination. The receptor was derived from an adult in good health. DNA of the CDR3: TGTGCCAGCAGCTTTCTCCTAGTATCGTCCGGGGAGCTGTTTTTT. Residues: CASSFLLVSSGELFF.